The 25 T cell receptor beta chains below all came from one sample that was sequenced in a study of blood T cell repertoires in COVID-19. Data came from immunoSEQ multiplex PCR; TCRdb stores just in-frame clones and leaves some out. In the table there are about 29,000 clones, 60% to 80% of which are singletons. The sequenced sample consisted of peripheral blood. These receptor sequences come from a woman aged 65 to 85 with acute or convalescent COVID-19.

This chain connects TRBV3-1 (or the pseudogene TRBV3-2) to TRBJ1-4; D perhaps matches TRBD1 (6 bases). This CDR3 comprises 15 residues. The V end lost 4 bases, the J end lost 7 bases, and 16 bases lay between the germline ends. Germline V CDR1 and CDR2: LGHDT, YNNKEL (reference sequence). The CDR3 is CASSPKYRTAEKLFF. CDR3 DNA: TGTGCCAGCAGCCCCAAATACCGGACAGCTGAAAAACTGTTTTTT.

This clone was detected only a few times. The chain joins TRBV3-1 (or the pseudogene TRBV3-2) to TRBJ2-7, with 12 bases fitting TRBD2. This CDR3 contains 14 residues. Trimming took 1 base from V and 5 from J; bases not matched to a gene: 0. The germline V gene encodes CDR1 LGHDT and CDR2 YNNKEL (reference sequence). The CDR3 coding sequence is TGTGCCAGCAGCCAAGGACTAGCGGGAGACGAGCAGTACTTC. Translated: CASSQGLAGDEQYF.

The rearrangement joins TRBV4-3 to TRBJ2-3, with D possibly being TRBD1 (6 bases). The V end lost 0 bases, the J end lost 15 bases, and 16 bases lay between the germline ends. This CDR3 region has 13 residues. Per germline, CDR1 LGHNA and CDR2 YSLEER. The CDR3 sequence is CASSQDPGHQQYF. CDR3 DNA sequence: TGCGCCAGCAGCCAAGATCCGGGACACCAACAATATTTT.

The rearrangement links TRBV5-6 to TRBJ1-6, with D possibly TRBD1 on 6 matching bases. The CDR3 is 15 amino acids. The V gene's germline CDR1 is SGHDT and CDR2 YYEEEE. V was cut by 4 bases and J by 7 bases, with 15 bases left in between. The CDR3 DNA reads as TGTGCCAGCAGCCGAGGACAGACCCCGAATTCACCCCTCCACTTT. The encoded protein is CASSRGQTPNSPLHF.

The chain carries TRBV27 and TRBJ1-5; maybe TRBD1 (5 bases). Germline lookup yields CDR1 MNHEY and CDR2 SMNVEV (reference sequence). Trimming cost V 5 bases and J 3 bases, with 23 bases left between them. The CDR3 totals 18 residues. The DNA for the CDR3 is TGTGCCAGCAGTACCGGGCCGGCACGCCAAGGGGACAATCAGCCCCAGCATTTT. As protein: CASSTGPARQGDNQPQHF.

In this sample, this clone turned up once. J is TRBJ2-7 and V is TRBV5-1; D is possibly TRBD2 (5 bases). V shed 4 bases and J shed 4 bases, with 12 bases lying between them. Looked up from germline, CDR1 is SGHRS and CDR2 is YFSETQ. The CDR3 runs 13 residues. This chain's CDR3 is CASSPGLFYEQYF. CDR3 coding DNA: TGCGCCAGCAGCCCTGGACTGTTTTACGAGCAGTACTTC.

As concerns this clone: At one of its ends the junction is not consistent with the germline gene, which may arise from a read error. The chain carries TRBV19 and TRBJ2-4; 8 nucleotides match TRBD2. The CDR3 has 15 residues. Looked up from germline, CDR1 is LNHDA and CDR2 is SQIVND (reference sequence). CDR3 residues: CTSSIKRGGGNIQYF. The DNA of the CDR3 is TGTACCAGTAGTATAAAACGGGGGGGCGGAAACATTCAGTACTTC.

The chain is built from TRBV28 and TRBJ2-4; a weak D match, TRBD2 (5 bases). Germline CDR1 MDHEN, CDR2 SYDVKM. V was shortened by 7 bases and J by 13 bases, with 23 bases between the two germline ends. The CDR3 is 14 residues long. The CDR3 nucleotides are TGTGCCAGCAAAGCCCCCGGCAGCAACCCTAGCCAGTACTTC. It encodes CASKAPGSNPSQYF.

The chain links TRBV11-1 to TRBJ2-1, with D tentatively TRBD1 (6 bases). This CDR3 comprises 16 residues. CDR1 SGHAT and CDR2 FQDESV come from the germline V gene (reference sequence). Trimming took off 6 bases at V and 0 bases at J, with 15 bases between the two ends. CDR3 loop: CASRPGDTSSYNEQFF. CDR3 DNA sequence: TGTGCCAGCAGGCCAGGGGACACCAGCTCCTACAATGAGCAGTTCTTC.

This rearrangement joins TRBV7-9 to TRBJ2-5; TRBD2 agrees at 7 bases. J was trimmed by 5 bases and V by 4 bases; bases with no gene match: 10. From germline, CDR1 is SEHNR and CDR2 FQNEAQ (reference sequence). This CDR3 contains 15 residues. CDR3 sequence (DNA): TGTGCCAGCAGCTCTAAGGGAGGGAGGATGGAGACCCAGTACTTC. Translation: CASSSKGGRMETQYF.

V gene TRBV27 combines with J gene TRBJ1-4; unclear D gene. Germline lookup yields CDR1 MNHEY and CDR2 SMNVEV (reference sequence). V was trimmed by 5 bases and J by 4 bases, leaving 14 bases between them. The CDR3 sequence is 15 residues long. The CDR3 here is CASSPRPTFNEKLFF. The DNA of the CDR3 is TGTGCCAGCAGTCCCCGCCCAACTTTTAATGAAAAACTGTTTTTT.

A few counts support this clone. The rearrangement links TRBV7-9 to TRBJ2-2; 8 bases align to TRBD2. The CDR3 contains 16 residues. Germline V gene sequence: CDR1 SEHNR, CDR2 FQNEAQ (reference sequence). The V gene end was trimmed by 1 base and the J gene end by 4 bases; junction bases not matched to a gene: 5. Here the CDR3 DNA reads TGTGCCAGCAGCTTAGGAGCGGGAGTGAGCACCGGGGAGCTGTTTTTT. Translating it yields CASSLGAGVSTGELFF.

This clone appeared a single time. The rearrangement links TRBV9 to TRBJ2-1; 8 positions match TRBD2. V lost 3 bases to trimming and J lost 5 bases; unmatched junction nucleotides: 10. This CDR3 comprises 16 residues. CDR1 is SGDLS, CDR2 YYNGEE, per germline. The CDR3 is CASSAVSGGSHNEQFF. CDR3 coding DNA: TGTGCCAGCAGCGCAGTGAGCGGGGGCTCTCACAATGAGCAGTTCTTC.

This chain joins TRBV5-1 and TRBJ2-7; 7 bases line up with TRBD2. Losses at the gene ends were 5 bases for V and 6 bases for J; bases not matched to a gene: 8. CDR3 length: 13 amino acids. Germline V gene data show CDR1 as SGHRS and CDR2 as YFSETQ. As DNA, the CDR3 is TGCGCCAGCAGAGCAGGACTAGACTCCGAGCAGTACTTC. Translating it yields CASRAGLDSEQYF.

The sample holds a few counts of this clone. This chain links TRBV5-1 with TRBJ2-1; 14 positions match TRBD2. The junction had 13 bases not matched to a gene; V was cut back by 5 bases and J by 0 bases. The CDR3 has 20 residues. Germline CDR1 SGHRS, CDR2 YFSETQ. CDR3 coding DNA: TGCGCCAGCAGGGCGGGACTAGCGGGGGTATCCCTTAACTCCTACAATGAGCAGTTCTTC. It encodes CASRAGLAGVSLNSYNEQFF.

This clone has a handful of counts. The rearrangement joins TRBV3-1 (or the pseudogene TRBV3-2) to TRBJ1-5, with a possible D match to TRBD1 (5 bases). CDR1 LGHDT and CDR2 YNNKEL come from the germline V gene (reference sequence). The ends were cut back, 3 bases at V and 7 bases at J, with 7 bases in the middle. CDR3 size: 12 residues. The CDR3 nucleotides are TGTGCCAGCAGCCACACAGGACAGCCCCAGCATTTT. Translating it yields CASSHTGQPQHF.

Written as DNA, the CDR3 is TGTGCCAGCAGCTCTTTAGCGGGGGGCGAGTACGAGCAGTACTTC. This codes for CASSSLAGGEYEQYF. The chain links TRBV7-9 to TRBJ2-7; 10 positions match TRBD2. Germline lookup yields CDR1 SEHNR and CDR2 FQNEAQ (reference sequence). The CDR3 length is 15 residues. With 4 bases clipped from V and 4 bases from J, the junction kept 7 bases outside the gene matches. The full variable domain, with the rest looked up from reference TRBV7-9 and TRBJ2-7, is DTGVSQNPRHKITKRGQNVTFRCDPISEHNRLYWYRQTLGQGPEFLTYFQNEAQLEKSRLLSDRFSAERPKGSFSTLEIQRTEQGDSAMYLCASSSLAGGEYEQYFGPGTRLTVT.

This clone was seen a handful of times. This sequence joins TRBV7-8 and TRBJ1-1; D ambiguous. The CDR3 contains 13 residues. The germline CDR1 and CDR2 sequences are SGHVS and FQNEAQ. Trimming took 1 base from V and 1 from J, leaving 4 bases between them. CDR3 DNA: TGTGCCAGCAGCTTAGGACAGAACACTGAAGCTTTCTTT. This codes for CASSLGQNTEAFF.

CDR3 sequence (DNA): TGTGCCAGCAAGAGGGCGAACACTGAAGCTTTCTTT. Translating gives CASKRANTEAFF. V usage is TRBV6-5 and J usage is TRBJ1-1, with D unclear. With 7 bases removed from V and 1 base from J, the gap between germline ends came to 7 bases. The germline V gene encodes CDR1 MNHEY and CDR2 SVGAGI. The CDR3 contains 12 residues.

V usage is TRBV10-3 and J usage is TRBJ2-6; 11 nucleotides agree with TRBD1. V was pared by 5 bases and J by 2 bases, with 2 bases of the junction left unmatched. CDR1 and CDR2 from the germline V gene are ENHRY and SYGVKD. The CDR3 is 16 amino acids. The CDR3 DNA reads as TGTGCCATCAGTAAGGACAGGGGGCCTGGGGCCAACGTCCTGACTTTC. It is translated as CAISKDRGPGANVLTF.

The CDR3 loop reads CASSSGLTDTQYF. CDR3 DNA sequence: TGTGCCAGCAGCAGTGGACTCACAGATACGCAGTATTTT. J is TRBJ2-3 and V is TRBV21-1; the table calls TRBD2, which could not be checked here. TRBV21-1 is termed a pseudogene. CDR3 length: 13 residues.

The chain joins TRBV9 to TRBJ1-6; D ambiguous. This CDR3 contains 13 residues. The germline V and J ends were trimmed by 3 bases and 7 bases, with 8 bases remaining between them. Germline CDR1 and CDR2: SGDLS and YYNGEE. This CDR3 is CASSEFTNSPLHF. The CDR3 DNA is TGTGCCAGCAGCGAGTTCACAAATTCACCCCTCCACTTT.

The chain has TRBV6-5 and TRBJ2-1; 11 bases are a match to TRBD2. J gave up 5 bases and V 2 bases, and 5 bases lay outside the gene matches. The CDR3 is made up of 16 amino acids. Germline V gives CDR1 MNHEY, CDR2 SVGAGI. The CDR3 region has the DNA TGTGCCAGCAGTTACACGGGACTAGCGGAAGACAATGAGCAGTTCTTC. It codes for CASSYTGLAEDNEQFF.

This chain connects TRBV6-5 to TRBJ2-5; a possible D gene is TRBD2 (5 bases). Trimming took off 2 bases at V and 7 bases at J, with 11 bases between the two ends. The CDR3 loop spans 13 amino acids. Germline loops: CDR1 MNHEY, CDR2 SVGAGI. The CDR3 coding sequence is TGTGCCAGCAGTTACGAGGGTTGGGGGACCCAGTACTTC. Protein: CASSYEGWGTQYF.

The rearrangement joins TRBV19 to TRBJ1-4; 7 bases line up with TRBD1. This CDR3 spans 15 amino acids. From germline, CDR1 is LNHDA and CDR2 SQIVND (reference sequence). The V gene end was trimmed by 2 bases and the J gene end by 5 bases; junction bases not matched to a gene: 5. In DNA, the CDR3 is TGTGCCAGTAGTATACGGGACAGCGACAATGAAAAACTGTTTTTT. Its protein product is CASSIRDSDNEKLFF.